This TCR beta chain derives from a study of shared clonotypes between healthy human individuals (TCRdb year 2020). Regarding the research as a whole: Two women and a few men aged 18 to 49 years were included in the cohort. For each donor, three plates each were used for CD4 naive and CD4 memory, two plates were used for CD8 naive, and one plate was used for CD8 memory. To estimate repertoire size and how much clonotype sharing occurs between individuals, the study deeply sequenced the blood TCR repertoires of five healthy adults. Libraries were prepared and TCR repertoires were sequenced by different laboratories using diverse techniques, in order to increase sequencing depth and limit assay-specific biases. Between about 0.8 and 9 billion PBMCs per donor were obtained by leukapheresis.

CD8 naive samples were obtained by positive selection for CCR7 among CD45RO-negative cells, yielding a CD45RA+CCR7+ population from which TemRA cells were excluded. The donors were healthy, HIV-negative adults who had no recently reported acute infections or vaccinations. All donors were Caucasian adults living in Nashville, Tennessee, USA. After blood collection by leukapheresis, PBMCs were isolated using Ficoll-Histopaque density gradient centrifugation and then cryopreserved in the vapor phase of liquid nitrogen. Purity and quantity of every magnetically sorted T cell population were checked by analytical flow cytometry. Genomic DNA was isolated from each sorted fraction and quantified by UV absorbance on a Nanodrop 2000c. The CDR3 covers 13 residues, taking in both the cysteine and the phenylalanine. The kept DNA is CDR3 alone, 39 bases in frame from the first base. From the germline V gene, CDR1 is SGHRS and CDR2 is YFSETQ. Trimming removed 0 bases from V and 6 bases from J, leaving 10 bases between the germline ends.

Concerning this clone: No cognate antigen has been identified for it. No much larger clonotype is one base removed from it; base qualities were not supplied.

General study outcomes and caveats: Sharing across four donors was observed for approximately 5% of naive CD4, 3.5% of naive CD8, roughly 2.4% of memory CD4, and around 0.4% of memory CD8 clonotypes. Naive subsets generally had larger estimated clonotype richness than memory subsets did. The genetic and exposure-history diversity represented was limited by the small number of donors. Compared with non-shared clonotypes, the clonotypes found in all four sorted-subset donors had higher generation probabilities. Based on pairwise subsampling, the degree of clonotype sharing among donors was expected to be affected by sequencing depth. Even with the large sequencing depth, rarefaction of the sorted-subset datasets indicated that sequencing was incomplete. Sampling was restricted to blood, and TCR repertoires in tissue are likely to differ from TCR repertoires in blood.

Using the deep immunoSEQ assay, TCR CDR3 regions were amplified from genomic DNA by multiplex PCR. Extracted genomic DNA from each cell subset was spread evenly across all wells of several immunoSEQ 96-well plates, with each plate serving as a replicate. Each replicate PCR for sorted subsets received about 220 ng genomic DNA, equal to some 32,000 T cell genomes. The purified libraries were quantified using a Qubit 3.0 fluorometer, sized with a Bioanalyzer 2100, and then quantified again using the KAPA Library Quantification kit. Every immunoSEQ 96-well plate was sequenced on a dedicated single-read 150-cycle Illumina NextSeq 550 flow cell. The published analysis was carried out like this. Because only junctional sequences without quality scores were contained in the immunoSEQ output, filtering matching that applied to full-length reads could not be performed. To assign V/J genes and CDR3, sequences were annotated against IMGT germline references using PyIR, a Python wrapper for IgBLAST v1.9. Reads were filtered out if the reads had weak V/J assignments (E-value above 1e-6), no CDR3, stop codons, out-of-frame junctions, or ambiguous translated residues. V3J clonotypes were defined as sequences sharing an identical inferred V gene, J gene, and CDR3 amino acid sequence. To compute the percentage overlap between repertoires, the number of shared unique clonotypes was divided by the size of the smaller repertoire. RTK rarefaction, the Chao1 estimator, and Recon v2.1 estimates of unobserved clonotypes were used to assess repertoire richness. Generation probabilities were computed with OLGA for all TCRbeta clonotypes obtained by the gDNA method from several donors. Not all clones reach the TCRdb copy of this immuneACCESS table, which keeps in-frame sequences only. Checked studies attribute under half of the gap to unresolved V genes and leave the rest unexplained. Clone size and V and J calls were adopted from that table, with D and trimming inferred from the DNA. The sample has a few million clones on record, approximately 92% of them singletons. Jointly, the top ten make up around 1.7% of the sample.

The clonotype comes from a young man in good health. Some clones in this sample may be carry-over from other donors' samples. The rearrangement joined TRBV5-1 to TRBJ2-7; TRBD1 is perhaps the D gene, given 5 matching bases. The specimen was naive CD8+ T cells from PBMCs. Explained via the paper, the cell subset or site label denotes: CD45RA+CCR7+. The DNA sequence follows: TGCGCCAGCAGCTTGGGCGCAGGGATCGAGCAGTACTTC. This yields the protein CASSLGAGIEQYF.